These 26 T cell receptor beta chains originate from one sample sequenced in a study of tumor and adjacent non-tumor tissue in lung cancer. RNA was extracted from bulk tissue without any cell sorting. Three rounds of nested PCR, following a modified ARM-PCR protocol, produced the TCRbeta library. Using its own MiXCR run on the multiplex PCR reads, TCRdb lists one record per CDR3 protein. The table lists 65,000 to 75,000 distinct CDR3 sequences, about three quarters of them singletons. Sequenced material: lung tumor tissue. All receptors derive from a man aged 55 to 70 with non-small cell lung cancer.

CDR3 loop: CTSSSARGGAYNEQFF. In nucleotides, the CDR3 is TGTACTAGCAGCTCTGCTAGGGGGGGGGCCTACAATGAGCAGTTCTTC. V gene TRBV6-5 combines with J gene TRBJ2-1; TRBD2 might be the D (7 bases). Germline CDR1 is MNHEY and CDR2 is SVGAGI. The CDR3 is 16 amino acids.

Comments on this clonotype: A junction end diverges from the germline sequence, so it may reflect a read error. The V and J genes are TRBV11-1 and TRBJ2-7, with D possibly being TRBD1 (7 bases). CDR3 length: 15 amino acids. The germline V gene has CDR1 SGHAT and CDR2 FQDESV (reference sequence). The CDR3 region is CTSSLDQGGHYERYF. CDR3 in DNA: TGTACCAGCAGCTTAGACCAGGGGGGCCACTACGAGCGGTACTTC.

On this clonotype itself: A read error is possible here, since a much larger clone lies one base away. This chain joins TRBV29-1 and TRBJ1-1; D may be TRBD1 (6 bases). In germline, CDR1 is SQVTM, CDR2 ANQGSEA. The CDR3 has 13 residues. The CDR3 bases are TGCAGAGGATCAGGGGCGAGGGAAAATGATGCTTTCTTT. Translating gives CRGSGARENDAFF.

As for this clonotype: A clone one base away is much larger, so this may be a read error. The J gene is TRBJ1-2, the V gene TRBV28; D not resolved. Per the germline V gene, CDR1 is MDHEN and CDR2 is SYDVKM. The CDR3 spans 12 residues. CDR3: CASRAEFYCYTF. As DNA, the CDR3 is TGTGCCAGCAGGGCGGAGTTCTATTGCTACACCTTC.

Note on this clonotype: Since the CDR3 does not end with the conserved phenylalanine or tryptophan, this likely comes from a read error. Because the CDR3's place on the DNA is in doubt, the DNA is left out and the CDR3 is given as listed by TCRdb. This chain joins TRBV5-1 and TRBJ2-1; TRBD2, the table's D call, was not compared with the DNA. Germline-derived CDR1 and CDR2 are SGHRS and YFSETQ. The CDR3 is 14 amino acids in total, end residues counted. CDR3 amino acids: CASSRQSGSDEQLS.

As concerns this clonotype: The junction does not match germline at one end; this may be a read error. The chain links TRBV20-1 to TRBJ1-2; no firm D call. Germline assignment: CDR1 DFQATT and CDR2 SNEGSKA (reference sequence). CDR3 length: 14 residues. The CDR3 protein is CSARELLENHGHTF. The CDR3 region has the DNA TGCAGTGCTAGAGAGCTCTTGGAAAATCATGGCCACACCTTC.

The table lists this clonotype with a few counts. A read error may be the cause here, since a much bigger clone is one base away. J is TRBJ2-3 and V is TRBV20-1; tentative D call: TRBD2 (5 bases). Germline V gives CDR1 DFQATT, CDR2 SNEGSKA (reference sequence). The V and J ends lost 6 bases and 6 bases respectively, with 16 bases between them. The CDR3 spans 13 residues. CDR3 nucleotides: TGCAGTGCCGCGGGCCCGCTTCAGGATACGCAGTATTTT. This gives the protein CSAAGPLQDTQYF.

This clonotype has ten or more counts. A read error is possible here, since a much larger clone lies one base away. The rearrangement uses TRBV20-1 and TRBJ2-5; D possibly matches TRBD1 or TRBD2 (5 bases each). CDR3 length: 12 amino acids. Germline-derived CDR1 and CDR2 are DFQATT and SNEGSKA (reference sequence). The CDR3 bases are TGCCGTGCCCTGGGACGGCAAGAGACCCAGTACTTC. The encoded protein is CRALGRQETQYF.

This clonotype was recorded a few times. It may be a read error: a sequence one base away is much more abundant. The conserved phenylalanine or tryptophan normally closing the CDR3 is absent here, so this likely arose from a read error. The gene calls are TRBV20-1 and TRBJ2-4; D unresolved. The CDR3 has 15 amino acids. Germline loops: CDR1 DFQATT, CDR2 SNEGSKA (reference sequence). CDR3 bases: TGCAGTGCTGGAGATGTGACTGTAGCCAAAAACATTCAGTACTTA. Its protein product is CSAGDVTVAKNIQYL.

With regard to this clonotype: At one of its ends the junction is not consistent with the germline gene, which may arise from a read error. The V and J genes are TRBV5-1 and TRBJ2-7; no firm D call. This CDR3 contains 14 residues. Per germline, CDR1 SGHRS and CDR2 YFSETQ. Here the CDR3 DNA reads TGCGCCAGCAGATTGGAATGGGGATCCTACGAGCAGTACTTC. Protein sequence: CASRLEWGSYEQYF.

Of note for this clonotype: Since a much larger clone is just one base distant, this may be a read error. This rearrangement joins TRBV20-1 to TRBJ2-3; D may correspond to TRBD1 or TRBD2 (5 bases each). The V end was cut by 7 bases, the J end by 4 bases, with 15 bases between. This CDR3 region has 13 residues. The V gene's germline CDR1 is DFQATT and CDR2 SNEGSKA (reference sequence). The CDR3 is CSVEGLDADTQYF. CDR3 nucleotide sequence: TGCAGTGTCGAGGGGCTTGACGCAGATACGCAGTATTTT.

This clonotype was counted only a few times. V gene TRBV2 combines with J gene TRBJ1-5; D unresolved. CDR1 and CDR2 from the germline V gene are SNHLY and FYNNEI. Trimming removed 3 bases from V and 2 bases from J, with 11 bases in between. This CDR3 contains 15 residues. The DNA of the CDR3 is TGTGCCAGCAGTGATGCCGGGTCCGGCAATCAGCCCCAGCATTTT. Translation: CASSDAGSGNQPQHF.

A word on this clonotype: An end of the junction does not agree with germline; a read error may underlie this. The rearrangement links TRBV6-2 or TRBV6-3 to TRBJ2-7, with D perhaps matching TRBD1 (6 bases). Per the germline V gene, CDR1 is MNHEY and CDR2 is SVGEGT. There are 13 residues in the CDR3. CDR3 residues: CDSSRTVSYEQYF. CDR3 bases: TGTGACAGCAGTCGGACAGTTTCCTATGAGCAGTACTTC.

Turning to this clonotype: Being one base from a much bigger clone, this may be a read error. In nucleotides, the CDR3 is TGTGCCAGCAGCTTGGGAGGGAGGGGCACCGTGGAGCTGTTTTTT. Translation: CASSLGGRGTVELFF. The rearrangement uses TRBV5-4 and TRBJ2-2; 7 nucleotides agree with TRBD2. The V gene's germline CDR1 is SGHNT and CDR2 YYREEE (reference sequence). The CDR3 extends over 15 amino acids.

This clonotype was picked up one time. This rearrangement joins TRBV6-1 to TRBJ2-3; possibly TRBD2 for D (6 bases). V lost 10 bases and J lost 2, with 19 bases in between. CDR1 MNHNS and CDR2 SASEGT come from the germline V gene. The CDR3 runs to 15 residues. CDR3 loop: CATSCAGIHTDTQYF. For the CDR3, the DNA is TGTGCCACCTCATGTGCGGGAATCCACACAGATACGCAGTATTTT.

In its sample, this clonotype was seen a few times. This CDR3 is missing its conserved last phenylalanine or tryptophan, likely due to a read error. The rearrangement uses TRBV6-1 and TRBJ1-6; D is ambiguous. Germline V gene sequence: CDR1 MNHNS, CDR2 SASEGT. The CDR3 has 15 amino acids. With 7 bases removed from V and 5 bases from J, the gap between germline ends came to 15 bases. The CDR3 DNA is TGTGCCAGCACCCAAATCAGATTAGATAATTCACCCCTCCACTCT. This sequence encodes CASTQIRLDNSPLHS.

On this clonotype: In this CDR3 the conserved last residue, phenylalanine or tryptophan, is missing, so a read error is likely. The chain is built from TRBV29-1 and TRBJ2-5; D is possibly TRBD2 (6 bases). V gave up 8 bases and J gave up 1 base, with 20 bases separating them. Per germline, CDR1 SQVTM and CDR2 ANQGSEA. There are 15 residues in the CDR3. CDR3 amino acids: CSTDGHLASQETQYS. The CDR3 nucleotides are TGCAGCACTGATGGGCATCTAGCGAGCCAAGAGACCCAGTACTCC.

In its sample, this clonotype was seen many times. The chain recombines TRBV14 with TRBJ2-5; 14 bases align to TRBD2. V was clipped by 8 bases and J by 2 bases; unmatched bases: 4. The germline V gene has CDR1 SGHDN and CDR2 FVKESK. This CDR3 is built from 15 residues. The DNA for the CDR3 is TGTGCCAGCCGCTGGACTAGCGGGAGGCAAGAGACCCAGTACTTC. Translation: CASRWTSGRQETQYF. The entire variable domain, with the rest obtained from reference TRBV14 and TRBJ2-5, is as follows: EAGVTQFPSHSVIEKGQTVTLRCDPISGHDNLYWYRRVMGKEIKFLLHFVKESKQDESGMPNNRFLAERTGGTYSTLKVQPAELEDSGVYFCASRWTSGRQETQYFGPGTRLLVL.

For this clonotype: Because it lacks the conserved phenylalanine or tryptophan at the end, this CDR3 is likely a read error. The chain is built from TRBV29-1 and TRBJ1-2, with TRBD1 identical over 10 bases. This CDR3 is 12 amino acids long. Germline-derived CDR1 and CDR2 are SQVTM and ANQGSEA. The V segment lost 4 bases and the J segment 7 bases; nucleotides outside the gene matches: 3. CDR3 DNA sequence: TGCAGCGTTGCGGGACAGGGGCTTGGCTACACCTTA. Residues: CSVAGQGLGYTL.

Concerning this clonotype itself: The CDR3 ends on some other residue instead of the conserved phenylalanine or tryptophan, so this is likely a read error. V is TRBV29-1 and J is TRBJ2-1; 9 bases line up with TRBD2. Trimming removed 3 bases from V and 3 bases from J; junction bases left unmatched: 12. Germline assignment: CDR1 SQVTM and CDR2 ANQGSEA. The CDR3 covers 17 residues. CDR3 sequence (DNA): TGCAGCGTTGACTTTGCGGGAGGGCCGAGTCTCTACAATGAGCAGTTCCTC. It is translated as CSVDFAGGPSLYNEQFL.

A word on this clonotype: This CDR3 fails to terminate in the conserved phenylalanine or tryptophan, so it likely reflects a read error. The chain uses TRBV6-1 and TRBJ2-7, with D unresolved. The CDR3 consists of 14 residues. Germline CDR1 MNHNS, CDR2 SASEGT. The ends were cut back, 5 bases at V and 4 bases at J, with 15 bases in the middle. In DNA form, the CDR3 reads TGTGCCAGCAGTTTCCGGGCCTCCACGTACGAGCAGTACTCC. It is translated as CASSFRASTYEQYS.

CDR3 in DNA: TGCAGCACTGCAGCGGGAGGTACTAGGGCCAACGTCCTGACTTTC. This codes for CSTAAGGTRANVLTF. The V and J genes are TRBV29-1 and TRBJ2-6, with 9 bases fitting TRBD2. The CDR3 is 15 amino acids. The J segment lost 5 bases and the V segment lost 8 bases, leaving 10 bases of the junction unmatched. Germline assignment: CDR1 SQVTM and CDR2 ANQGSEA.

The chain combines TRBV20-1 with TRBJ2-5; tentative D call: TRBD2 (6 bases). CDR3 length: 15 amino acids. Germline V gene sequence: CDR1 DFQATT, CDR2 SNEGSKA (reference sequence). The V and J ends lost 3 bases and 5 bases respectively, with 19 bases between them. CDR3 sequence (DNA): TGCAGTGCTAGGGATCCCTCATTTGCGGGGGAGACCCAGTACTTC. Amino acids: CSARDPSFAGETQYF.

Details on this clonotype: The conserved phenylalanine or tryptophan normally closing the CDR3 is absent here, so this likely arose from a read error. This chain uses TRBV11-1 with TRBJ2-2, with 9 nucleotides matching TRBD2. The germline gives CDR1 SGHAT, CDR2 FQDESV (reference sequence). The CDR3 covers 14 residues. In nucleotides, the CDR3 is TGTGCCAGTAGCTTAACTAGCGGGACCGGGGAGCTGTTTTCT. It codes for CASSLTSGTGELFS.

This chain uses TRBV5-4 with TRBJ2-3, with TRBD2 as a possible D gene (5 bases). This CDR3 spans 16 amino acids. From germline, CDR1 is SGHNT and CDR2 YYREEE (reference sequence). Trimming removed 4 bases at V and 5 bases at J, with 20 bases between. CDR3 in amino acids: CASSPMEWETGDTQYF. CDR3 in DNA: TGTGCCAGCAGCCCTATGGAGTGGGAGACGGGAGATACGCAGTATTTT.

The J gene is TRBJ1-5, the V gene TRBV20-1, with D hard to call. The CDR3 runs to 16 residues. CDR1 DFQATT and CDR2 SNEGSKA come from the germline V gene (reference sequence). Trimming left V 4 bases short and J 4 bases short, with 20 bases between. CDR3 in DNA: TGCAGTGCTAACTCACAGCGTGCTCTTAGAAATCAGCCCCAGCATTTT. Encoded protein: CSANSQRALRNQPQHF.